These 12 T cell receptor beta chains were all obtained from the same sample, sequenced in a study of cytomegalovirus exposure and HLA in healthy donors. PCR employed 60 Vbeta and 13 Jbeta primers. Some clones are missing from TCRdb's copy, which holds only in-frame ones; the method was immunoSEQ multiplex PCR. Among 54,000 or so clones listed, 55% to 65% were seen once. The sequenced sample was PBMCs. These receptors originate from a human donor in good health.

The rearrangement joins TRBV5-1 to TRBJ1-6, with TRBD1 identical over 7 bases. CDR1 is SGHRS and CDR2 is YFSETQ in the germline V gene. V lost 0 bases, J lost 3 bases, and 3 bases stayed unmatched. The CDR3 contains 16 residues. The CDR3 nucleotides read TGCGCCAGCAGCTTGGTGGCAGGGGGCTATAATTCACCCCTCCACTTT. The encoded protein is CASSLVAGGYNSPLHF.

This chain joins TRBV7-9 and TRBJ1-1, with 7 bases fitting TRBD1. The J segment lost 5 bases and the V segment lost 11 bases, leaving 11 bases of the junction unmatched. The CDR3 totals 13 residues. Germline-derived CDR1 and CDR2 are SEHNR and FQNEAQ (reference sequence). The CDR3 DNA is TGTGCCTCAACAGGACAGGTAGGGACTGAAGCTTTCTTT. Translated, it gives CASTGQVGTEAFF.

This clone has just a few counts. The rearrangement joins TRBV11-2 to TRBJ2-7; 11 bases are a match to TRBD1. The length of the CDR3 is 16 residues. The germline V gene has CDR1 SGHAT and CDR2 FQNNGV. V shed 1 base and J 6 bases; nucleotides not matched to a gene: 8. CDR3 protein: CASSLAGTGGQSEQYF. CDR3 bases: TGTGCCAGCAGCTTAGCCGGGACAGGGGGACAGTCCGAGCAGTACTTC.

The chain links TRBV30 to TRBJ1-3, with 7 bases fitting TRBD1. The length of the CDR3 is 14 residues. The J segment lost 2 bases and the V segment lost 2 bases, leaving 3 bases of the junction unmatched. Germline loops: CDR1 GTSNPN, CDR2 SVGIG (reference sequence). CDR3: CAWSPGGTGNTIYF. CDR3 nucleotides: TGTGCCTGGAGTCCAGGGGGTACTGGAAACACCATATATTTT. Filled out from reference TRBV30 and TRBJ1-3, the complete variable domain reads SQTIHQWPATLVQPVGSPLSLECTVEGTSNPNLYWYRQAAGRGLQLLFYSVGIGQISSEVPQNLSASRPQDRQFILSSKKLLLSDSGFYLCAWSPGGTGNTIYFGEGSWLTVV.

CDR3 protein: CASSIGQGGPSGQPQHF. The CDR3 DNA sequence: TGTGCCAGTAGTATAGGACAGGGCGGCCCCTCTGGGCAGCCCCAGCATTTT. This chain uses TRBV19 with TRBJ1-5; TRBD1 matches 7 bases. Germline loops: CDR1 LNHDA, CDR2 SQIVND (reference sequence). CDR3 length: 17 residues. The ends lost 1 base at V and 7 bases at J; junction bases unmatched: 13. Looking up the rest from reference TRBV19 and TRBJ1-5 gives the full variable domain: DGGITQSPKYLFRKEGQNVTLSCEQNLNHDAMYWYRQDPGQGLRLIYYSQIVNDFQKGDIAEGYSVSREKKESFPLTVTSAQKNPTAFYLCASSIGQGGPSGQPQHFGDGTRLSIL.

The genes are TRBV6-6 and TRBJ2-7; 8 bases fit TRBD1. Per germline, CDR1 MNHNY and CDR2 SVGAGI (reference sequence). The CDR3 runs to 16 residues. V trimming: 2 bases; J trimming: 5 bases; junction bases outside the gene matches: 11. CDR3 residues: CASSYASRGRVHEQYF. CDR3 in DNA: TGTGCCAGCAGTTACGCGTCCAGGGGGCGCGTGCACGAGCAGTACTTC.

This chain joins TRBV6-4 and TRBJ1-1; tentatively, D is TRBD1 (6 bases). This CDR3 is 14 amino acids long. Trimming left V 6 bases short and J 6 bases short, with 17 bases between. Germline V gene sequence: CDR1 MRHNA, CDR2 SNTAGT. The CDR3 is CASSPQQGLAEAFF. In DNA, the CDR3 is TGTGCCAGCAGCCCCCAACAGGGTTTGGCTGAAGCTTTCTTT.

The genes are TRBV30 and TRBJ1-5; perhaps TRBD1 as D (5 bases). V shed 5 bases and J shed 3 bases, with 11 bases lying between them. Germline CDR1 GTSNPN, CDR2 SVGIG (reference sequence). The CDR3 has 13 residues. The CDR3 region is CAWGQGNNQPQHF. Here the CDR3 DNA reads TGTGCCTGGGGCCAGGGAAACAATCAGCCCCAGCATTTT.

This clone was counted between two and nine times. V is TRBV7-9 and J is TRBJ1-6; tentatively, D is TRBD1 (6 bases). The CDR3 has 17 residues. V lost 5 bases and J 0 bases, leaving 14 bases between the germline ends. In germline, CDR1 is SEHNR, CDR2 FQNEAQ (reference sequence). The CDR3 reads CASSDEGETSYNSPLHF. DNA for the CDR3: TGTGCCAGCAGCGACGAGGGGGAAACCTCCTATAATTCACCCCTCCACTTT.

The chain employs TRBV10-2 and TRBJ1-1, with D perhaps matching TRBD1 (6 bases). V was shortened by 5 bases and J by 8 bases, with 15 bases between the two germline ends. The germline CDR1 and CDR2 sequences are WSHSY and SAAADI. The CDR3 is made up of 13 amino acids. In nucleotides, the CDR3 is TGCGCCAGCAGTTCAGGGGTGCGGTACGAAGCTTTCTTT. This gives the protein CASSSGVRYEAFF.

Comments on this clone: The junction departs from the called germline gene at one end, perhaps through a read error. Other DNA sequences in the sample encode the same CDR3. This chain uses TRBV10-3 with TRBJ1-1; unclear D gene. Germline V gene data show CDR1 as ENHRY and CDR2 as SYGVKD. The CDR3 covers 14 residues. In nucleotides, the CDR3 is TGTGCCATCAGTGGGAGGACCATGAACACTGAAGCCTTCTTT. Translation: CAISGRTMNTEAFF.

The chain recombines TRBV18 with TRBJ2-1; 14 nucleotides match TRBD2. The germline V gene encodes CDR1 KGHSH and CDR2 LQKENI. V gave up 3 bases and J gave up 10 bases; unmatched junction bases: 5. The CDR3 is 15 residues long. The CDR3 loop is CASSPTSGGAGEQFF. The CDR3, as DNA: TGTGCCAGCTCACCGACTAGCGGGGGGGCCGGCGAGCAGTTCTTC.